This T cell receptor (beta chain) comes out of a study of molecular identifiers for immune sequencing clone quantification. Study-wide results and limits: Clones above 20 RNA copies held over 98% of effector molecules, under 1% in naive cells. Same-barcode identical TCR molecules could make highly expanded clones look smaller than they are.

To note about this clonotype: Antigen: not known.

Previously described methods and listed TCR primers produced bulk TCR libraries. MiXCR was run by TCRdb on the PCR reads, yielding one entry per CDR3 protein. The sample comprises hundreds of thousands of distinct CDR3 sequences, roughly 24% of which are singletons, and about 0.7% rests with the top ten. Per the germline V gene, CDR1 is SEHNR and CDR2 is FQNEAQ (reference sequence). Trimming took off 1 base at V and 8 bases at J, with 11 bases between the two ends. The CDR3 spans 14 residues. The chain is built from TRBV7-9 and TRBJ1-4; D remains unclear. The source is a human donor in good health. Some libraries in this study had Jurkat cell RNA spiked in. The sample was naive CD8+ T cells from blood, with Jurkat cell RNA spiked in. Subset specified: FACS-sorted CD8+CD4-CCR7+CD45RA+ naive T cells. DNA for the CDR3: TGTGCCAGCAGCTTAGGCGGGATTAAGGAAAAACTGTTTTTT. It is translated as CASSLGGIKEKLFF.